This T cell receptor (beta chain) was sequenced during a study of cytomegalovirus exposure and HLA in healthy donors. Findings and limits, study-wide: Later analysis placed DRB1 highest and HLA-C lowest in TCR association rates, which differed by HLA locus.

Donors consisted of healthy bone marrow donors. As to this clone: Its antigen remains unidentified.

PCR involved 60 Vbeta and 13 Jbeta primers. Here immunoSEQ multiplex PCR was the method, and the copy in TCRdb shows in-frame clones only, minus some. The sample includes more than 200,000 clones, roughly 80% seen only once; the top ten take 6%. V lost 5 bases to trimming and J lost 2 bases, with 16 bases between them. The CDR3 is 15 residues long. The germline V gene has CDR1 SGHVS and CDR2 FQNEAQ. The J gene is TRBJ2-7, the V gene TRBV7-8; a weak D match, TRBD1 (6 bases). The receptor comes from a man aged 40-49 years in good health and CMV-seropositive. Sequencing used PBMCs. CDR3 in DNA: TGTGCCAGCAGCACCCTGCGACAGGCCCCCTACGAGCAGTACTTC. Protein sequence: CASSTLRQAPYEQYF.